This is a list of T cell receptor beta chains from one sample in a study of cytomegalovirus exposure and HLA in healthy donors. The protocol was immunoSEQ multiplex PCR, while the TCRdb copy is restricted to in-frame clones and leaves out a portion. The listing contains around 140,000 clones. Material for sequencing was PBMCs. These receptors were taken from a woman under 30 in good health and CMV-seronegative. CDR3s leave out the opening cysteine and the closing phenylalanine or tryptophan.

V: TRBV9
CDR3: ASSVEANRGVNEQF

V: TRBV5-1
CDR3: ASSVSHTDTQY

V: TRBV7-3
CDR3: ASSLTWGPNTEAF

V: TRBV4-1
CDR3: ASRNPGTQTYNEQF

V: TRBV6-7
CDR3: ASSYSKTGDQETQY

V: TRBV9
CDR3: ASSQMTGAMSEKLF

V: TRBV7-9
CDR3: ASSLLQAGNTIY

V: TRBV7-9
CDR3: ASSMDMWEKLF

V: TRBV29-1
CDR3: SVSQGRPEAF

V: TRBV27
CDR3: ASSLGVTSRGGYEQY

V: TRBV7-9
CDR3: ASRVSGKENEQF

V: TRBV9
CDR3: ASSDRLAGDGTQY

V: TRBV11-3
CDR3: ASSFGTGFAGELF

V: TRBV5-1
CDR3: ASSPGGIETQY

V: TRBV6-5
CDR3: ASSYYSGSSYNEQF

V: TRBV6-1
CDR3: ASRAGLGYNSPLH